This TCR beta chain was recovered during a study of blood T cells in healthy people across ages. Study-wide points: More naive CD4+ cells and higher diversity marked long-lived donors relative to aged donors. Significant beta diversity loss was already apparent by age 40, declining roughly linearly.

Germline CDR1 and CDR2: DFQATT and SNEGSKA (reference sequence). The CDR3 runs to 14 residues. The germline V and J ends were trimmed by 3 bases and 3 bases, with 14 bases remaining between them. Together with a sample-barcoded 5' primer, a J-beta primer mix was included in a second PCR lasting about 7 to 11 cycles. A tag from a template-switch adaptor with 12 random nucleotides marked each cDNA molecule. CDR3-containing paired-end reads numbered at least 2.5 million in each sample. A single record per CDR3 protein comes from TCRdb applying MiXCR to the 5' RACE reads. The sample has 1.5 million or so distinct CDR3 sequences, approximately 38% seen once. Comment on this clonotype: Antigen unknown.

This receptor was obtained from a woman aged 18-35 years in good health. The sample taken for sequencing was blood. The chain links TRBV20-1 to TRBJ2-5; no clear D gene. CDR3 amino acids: CSARSPGREETQYF. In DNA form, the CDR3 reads TGCAGTGCTAGGAGCCCCGGTAGGGAAGAGACCCAGTACTTC.